This T cell receptor beta chain derives from a study of shared clonotypes between healthy human individuals. The study, taken as a whole, reports: Only blood was sampled; tissue repertoires likely differ. Some clonotypes were shared by all four sorted-subset donors, while others were not shared. The non-shared ones had lower generation probabilities than the shared ones.

On this clone itself: Antigen: not known.

It was at deep level that the assay was run. The authors loaded around 220 ng DNA, roughly 27,000 T cell genomes, into sorted-subset replicate PCRs. Repertoires were generated with immunoSEQ multiplex PCR, while TCRdb's copy carries only in-frame clones and drops some. The sample holds about 230,000 clones, approximately 70% seen once. CDR3 length equals 15 residues. Deletions cut 7 bases from V and 1 base from J, with 14 bases between. Germline CDR1 is SNHLY and CDR2 is FYNNEI. Sequenced input: memory CD4+ T cells sorted from blood. Subset noted: CD45RA-negative fraction. The sequence derives from a man younger than 45 in good health. This sequence joins TRBV2 and TRBJ2-1; D may be TRBD1 (6 bases). CDR3 loop: CASKTGRYSYNEQFF. As DNA, the CDR3 is TGTGCCAGCAAGACAGGTCGTTATTCCTACAATGAGCAGTTCTTC.